Listed below are T cell receptor beta chains from one sample, sequenced in a study of shared clonotypes between healthy human individuals. Produced via immunoSEQ multiplex PCR; TCRdb's table is partial and in-frame only. Of around 1.9 million clones in the sample, 85% to 95% are singletons; the top ten hold about 1.7%. Sequences were obtained from naive CD8+ T cells from PBMCs. These receptors were taken from a man aged 18 to 35 in good health. Some clones in this sample may be carry-over from other donors' samples. The CDR3 runs from the conserved cysteine through the conserved F or W. D genes are given only for firm matches. Expanded clones get a size class; other rows say once, few or many, or leave the size out.

TRBJ2-2	NA	TRBV6-4	NA	TGTGCCAGCAGAGGACACCATGCGAACACCGGGGAGCTGTTTTTT	CASRGHHANTGELFF
TRBJ2-7	NA	TRBV27	TRBD2	TGTGCCAGCAGCCACGTCGCCGTTAGCGGGATCAATTACGAGCAGTACTTC	CASSHVAVSGINYEQYF
TRBJ2-3	NA	TRBV9	NA	TGTGCCAGCAGCCCATGGACGGAAGCAAGAGATACGCAGTATTTT	CASSPWTEARDTQYF
TRBJ2-7	once	TRBV27	NA	TGTGCCAGCAGTTTAGGGGGAAAGTACGAGCAGTACTTC	CASSLGGKYEQYF
TRBJ2-2	few	TRBV30	NA	TGTGCCTGGATGTCTCGGGAGCTGTTTTTT	CAWMSRELFF
TRBJ2-1	NA	TRBV19	NA	TGTGCCAGTTTACCGTCTAAGGACTGGATGTTAGGGGAGCAGTTCTTC	CASLPSKDWMLGEQFF
TRBJ2-2	NA	TRBV27	TRBD1	TGTGCCAGCAGTTTATTTGGGGACAGGGTCACCGGGGAGCTGTTTTTT	CASSLFGDRVTGELFF
TRBJ2-1	NA	TRBV5-1	NA	TGCGCCAGCAGCTTAGTTGGTGAGCAGTTCTTC	CASSLVGEQFF
TRBJ2-7	NA	TRBV29-1	TRBD2	TGCAGCGTTGTGGCTAGCGGGAGAGTAGACGAGCAGTACTTC	CSVVASGRVDEQYF
TRBJ1-2	NA	TRBV6-5	NA	TGTGCCAGCAGTTCCCTCCCGGCAGGGAATGGCTACACCTTC	CASSSLPAGNGYTF
TRBJ2-6	NA	TRBV14	TRBD2	TGTGCCAGCAGCGGGAGGGTATGGGCTGGGGCCAACGTCCTGACTTTC	CASSGRVWAGANVLTF
TRBJ2-1	NA	TRBV28	NA	TGTGCCAGCAGTTTATTAGGCACACTCGTTAGCTCCTACAATGAGCAGTTCTTC	CASSLLGTLVSSYNEQFF
TRBJ2-4	NA	TRBV5-5	TRBD1	TGTGCCAGCAGCTTCTCGTTGACAGGGACGGACATTCAGTACTTC	CASSFSLTGTDIQYF
TRBJ2-7	NA	TRBV10-1	TRBD1	TGCGCCAGCAGTGAGCTCGGACAGGGGGTAACCTACGAGCAGTACTTC	CASSELGQGVTYEQYF
TRBJ2-5	NA	TRBV7-6	TRBD1	TGTGCCAGCAGCTGGTGGACAGGCCAAGAGACCCAGTACTTC	CASSWWTGQETQYF
TRBJ2-3	NA	TRBV4-1	NA	TGCGCCAGCAGCCAAAGACCAGCGATTGCGGCAGATACGCAGTATTTT	CASSQRPAIAADTQYF
TRBJ2-7	NA	TRBV6-5	NA	TGTGCCAGCAGTTATTCCGACCCGGCAAAGGACGAGCAGTACTTC	CASSYSDPAKDEQYF
TRBJ2-3	NA	TRBV10-3	TRBD2	TGTGCCATCAGTGTAAGACTAGCGGGGAAGACATACCGCACAGATACGCAGTATTTT	CAISVRLAGKTYRTDTQYF
TRBJ2-1	NA	TRBV20-1	NA	TGCAGTGCTTTGGGGGAGCAGTTCTTC	CSALGEQFF
TRBJ2-7	NA	TRBV7-9	NA	TGTGCCAGCAGGGGAGTCAGGGGAAACCCCAACGAGCAGTACTTC	CASRGVRGNPNEQYF
TRBJ2-5	once	TRBV28	NA	TGTGCCAGCAGTTCAAAAGGGCAAGAGACCCAGTACTTC	CASSSKGQETQYF
TRBJ2-7	NA	TRBV28	NA	TGTGCCAGCAGTAAGGACAGCCACGAGCAGTACTTC	CASSKDSHEQYF
TRBJ2-3	NA	TRBV4-2	TRBD2	TGTGCCAGCAGCCCCGGGACTAGCGGTAGCACAGATACGCAGTATTTT	CASSPGTSGSTDTQYF
TRBJ1-5	NA	TRBV19	NA	TGTGCCAGTAGTATCGAGTCTCCACAACAGCCCCAGCATTTT	CASSIESPQQPQHF
TRBJ2-7	NA	TRBV6-1	NA	TGTGCCAGCAGTGCGGGGCGATCCTACGAGCAGTACTTC	CASSAGRSYEQYF
TRBJ2-1	once	TRBV29-1	NA	TGCAGCGCCGACCACAGATACAATGAGCAGTTCTTC	CSADHRYNEQFF
TRBJ2-1	NA	TRBV10-3	NA	TGTGCCATCAGTGAGCGCGGCACTGAGCAGTTCTTC	CAISERGTEQFF
TRBJ2-7	NA	TRBV6-1	NA	TGTGCCAGCAGTGAAAGGGGATCTTCCTACGAGCAGTACTTC	CASSERGSSYEQYF
TRBJ2-1	NA	TRBV6-5	TRBD2	TGTGCCAGCAGTTACGCGGGAGGGGGGGTTGAGCAGTTCTTC	CASSYAGGGVEQFF
TRBJ1-1	NA	TRBV7-6	NA	TGTGCCAGCAGCTTAGTTCCGGGGACTGAAGCTTTCTTT	CASSLVPGTEAFF
TRBJ2-4	NA	TRBV27	NA	TGTGCCAGCATGAAGATTAGCAAAAACATTCAGTACTTC	CASMKISKNIQYF
TRBJ2-1	once	TRBV29-1	TRBD2	TGCAGCGTTGAAGGGGCTAGCGGAGATTACAATGAGCAGTTCTTC	CSVEGASGDYNEQFF
TRBJ2-7	NA	TRBV27	NA	TGTGCCAGCAGTTCCAGGGTAAACGAGCAGTACTTC	CASSSRVNEQYF
TRBJ2-5	NA	TRBV7-9	NA	TGTGCCAGCAGCACCCGACAGGCTCAAGAGACCCAGTACTTC	CASSTRQAQETQYF
TRBJ2-1	NA	TRBV29-1	TRBD2	TGCAGCGTTGTGGGAGCGGGAGGACCCTCTTCTAGCTCCTACAATGAGCAGTTCTTC	CSVVGAGGPSSSSYNEQFF
TRBJ2-3	NA	TRBV11-2	NA	TGTGCCAGCAGCTTAGTTCCCTTCCGTAGAGATACGCAGTATTTT	CASSLVPFRRDTQYF
TRBJ1-5	NA	TRBV7-8	NA	TGTGCCAGCAGCTTAGTGGTCAGGGCTAGCAATCAGCCCCAGCATTTT	CASSLVVRASNQPQHF
TRBJ1-1	NA	TRBV10-2	TRBD1	TGCGCCAGTGGACAGGGGATGAACACTGAAGCTTTCTTT	CASGQGMNTEAFF
TRBJ2-6	NA	TRBV7-9	NA	TGTGCCAGCAGCGGGCAGTTTAACCCCTCTGGGGCCAACGTCCTGACTTTC	CASSGQFNPSGANVLTF
TRBJ2-1	NA	TRBV15	TRBD1	TGTGCCACCAGCAGAGATGGGTCGGGCAGGGGGAGAGGGTATGAGCAGTTCTTC	CATSRDGSGRGRGYEQFF
TRBJ1-5	NA	TRBV13	TRBD1	TGTGCCAGCAGCTCGAGACAGGGTGACCAGCCCCAGCATTTT	CASSSRQGDQPQHF
TRBJ2-6	NA	TRBV2	NA	TGTGCCAGCGAAGACAGGTCGGGCTCTGGGGCCAACGTCCTGACTTTC	CASEDRSGSGANVLTF
TRBJ1-1	few	TRBV19	NA	TGTGCCAGTAGTAGCCAGGGTATGAACACTGAAGCTTTCTTT	CASSSQGMNTEAFF
TRBJ2-7	once	TRBV27	TRBD2	TGTGCCAGCAGTTTACTTGCGGGAGTTGACGAGCAGTACTTC	CASSLLAGVDEQYF
TRBJ1-2	NA	TRBV10-3	NA	TGTGCCATCAGTGAGTATCGGGGTAACCAGGAGAATGGCTACACCTTC	CAISEYRGNQENGYTF